This T cell receptor (beta chain) was identified during a study of human T cells and chemical hapten exposure. Study summary: The study lasted roughly 22 weeks, and patients were dosed weekly with diphenylcyclopropenone on the scalp throughout.

The J segment lost 5 bases and the V segment lost 4 bases, leaving 6 bases of the junction unmatched. There are 14 residues in the CDR3. CDR1 and CDR2 from the germline V gene are SGHDT and YYEEEE. This clonotype appeared many times. Unique molecular identifiers were linked by the library to individual cDNA molecules. Each CDR3 protein is one row after TCRdb ran MiXCR on the RACE reads. The sample records approximately 50,000 distinct CDR3 sequences, 8.5% to 10% being singletons. Noted time point: pre-sensitization, week 0. Documented treatment: therapeutic diphenylcyclopropenone sensitization with weekly scalp DPC. Researchers extracted total RNA from unfractionated whole blood. Blood draws came first, before each patch test. The donor pool consisted of alopecia patients aged 18 to 70 years, considered suitable for DPC.

The rearrangement links TRBV5-6 to TRBJ1-1; 9 bases match TRBD1. The TCR originated in a woman aged 25 to 39 with alopecia areata. Some clones in this sample may be carry-over from other donors' samples. This specimen was whole blood, taken in connection with sensitization to the hapten diphenylcyclopropenone (DPC). CDR3 loop: CASSRGQGMTEAFF. The CDR3 nucleotides read TGTGCCAGCAGCCGGGGACAGGGAATGACTGAAGCTTTCTTT.